This T cell receptor beta chain derives from a study of cytomegalovirus exposure and HLA in healthy donors. There are 15 residues in the CDR3. The V gene end was trimmed by 3 bases and the J gene end by 10 bases; junction bases not matched to a gene: 12. Looked up from germline, CDR1 is LNHNV and CDR2 is YYDKDF (reference sequence). Libraries were prepared by immunoSEQ multiplex PCR; TCRdb keeps only in-frame clonotypes and omits some of them. This repertoire shows under 300,000 clones, 80% to 90% found once; its top ten account for 1%. This chain connects TRBV15 to TRBJ1-1; 9 nucleotides agree with TRBD1. This receptor was taken from a woman aged 18-29 years in good health and CMV-seronegative. The sequencing sample was made of PBMCs. The CDR3 bases are TGTGCCACCAGCAGGCCCGGGACAGGGATAAGGGTAGCTTTCTTT. Its translation: CATSRPGTGIRVAFF.